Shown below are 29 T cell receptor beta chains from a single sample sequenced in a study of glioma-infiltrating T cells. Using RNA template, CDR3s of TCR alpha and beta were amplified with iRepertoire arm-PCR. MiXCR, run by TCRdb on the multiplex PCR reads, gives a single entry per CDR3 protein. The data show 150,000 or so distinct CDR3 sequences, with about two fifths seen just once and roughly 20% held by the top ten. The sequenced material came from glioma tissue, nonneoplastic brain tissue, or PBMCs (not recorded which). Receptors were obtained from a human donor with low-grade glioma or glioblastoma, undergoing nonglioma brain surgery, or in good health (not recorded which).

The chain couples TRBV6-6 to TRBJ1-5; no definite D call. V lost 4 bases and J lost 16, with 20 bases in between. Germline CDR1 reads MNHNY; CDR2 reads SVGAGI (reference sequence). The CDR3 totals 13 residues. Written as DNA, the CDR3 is TGTGCCAGCAGTTCCGGGCCCTCTGCGGGAATCCATTTT. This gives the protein CASSSGPSAGIHF.

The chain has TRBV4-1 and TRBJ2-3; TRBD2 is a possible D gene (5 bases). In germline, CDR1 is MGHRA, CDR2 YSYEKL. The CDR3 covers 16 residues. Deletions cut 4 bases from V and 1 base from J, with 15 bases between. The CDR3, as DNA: TGCGCCAGCAGCCCTCATAGCGCCTCCGGCACAGATACGCAGTATTTT. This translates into CASSPHSASGTDTQYF.

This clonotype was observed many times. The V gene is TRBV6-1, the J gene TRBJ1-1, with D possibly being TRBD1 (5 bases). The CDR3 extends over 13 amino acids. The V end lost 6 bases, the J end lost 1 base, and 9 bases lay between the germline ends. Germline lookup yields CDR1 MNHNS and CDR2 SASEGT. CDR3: CASRLGTNTEAFF. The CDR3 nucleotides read TGTGCCAGCAGGCTGGGGACGAACACTGAAGCTTTCTTT.

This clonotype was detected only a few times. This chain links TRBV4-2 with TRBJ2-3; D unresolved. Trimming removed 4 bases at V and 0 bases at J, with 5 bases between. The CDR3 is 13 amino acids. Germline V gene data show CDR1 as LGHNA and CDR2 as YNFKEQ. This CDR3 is CASSLQSTDTQYF. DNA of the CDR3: TGTGCCAGCAGCCTTCAGAGCACAGATACGCAGTATTTT.

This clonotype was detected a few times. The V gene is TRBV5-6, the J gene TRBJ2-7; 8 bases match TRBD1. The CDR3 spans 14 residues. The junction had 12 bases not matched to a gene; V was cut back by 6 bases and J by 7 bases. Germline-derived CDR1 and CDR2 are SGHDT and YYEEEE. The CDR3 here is CASTMETGVREQYF. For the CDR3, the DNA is TGTGCCAGCACGATGGAGACAGGGGTTCGGGAGCAGTACTTC.

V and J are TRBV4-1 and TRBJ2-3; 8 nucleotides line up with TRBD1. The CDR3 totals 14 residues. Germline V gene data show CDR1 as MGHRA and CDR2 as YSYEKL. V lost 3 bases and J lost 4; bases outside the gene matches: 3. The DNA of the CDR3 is TGCGCCAGCAGCCATGGACAGGGTGCAGATACGCAGTATTTT. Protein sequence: CASSHGQGADTQYF.

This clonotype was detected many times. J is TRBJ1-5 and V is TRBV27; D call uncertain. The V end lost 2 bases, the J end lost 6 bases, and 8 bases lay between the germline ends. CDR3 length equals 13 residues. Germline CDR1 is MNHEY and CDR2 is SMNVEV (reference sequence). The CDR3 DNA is TGTGCCAGCAGTTTAGGTGTGGGTCAGCCCCAGCATTTT. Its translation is CASSLGVGQPQHF.

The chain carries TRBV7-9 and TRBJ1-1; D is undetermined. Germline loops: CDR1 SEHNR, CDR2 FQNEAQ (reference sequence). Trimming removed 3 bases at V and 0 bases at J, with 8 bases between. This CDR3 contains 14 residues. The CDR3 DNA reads TGTGCCAGCAGCTTCGGGGAATTGAACACTGAAGCTTTCTTT. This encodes CASSFGELNTEAFF.

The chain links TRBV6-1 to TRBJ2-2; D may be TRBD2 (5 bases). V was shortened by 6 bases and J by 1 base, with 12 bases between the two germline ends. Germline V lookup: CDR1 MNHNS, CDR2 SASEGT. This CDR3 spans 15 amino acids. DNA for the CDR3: TGTGCCAGCAGGGTAGGACGGGAGAACACCGGGGAGCTGTTTTTT. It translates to CASRVGRENTGELFF.

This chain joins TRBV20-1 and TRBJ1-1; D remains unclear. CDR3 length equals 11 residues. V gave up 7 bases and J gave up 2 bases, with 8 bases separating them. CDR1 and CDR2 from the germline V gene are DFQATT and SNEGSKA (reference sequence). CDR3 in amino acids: CSGLRNTEAFF. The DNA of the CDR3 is TGCAGTGGTCTCCGAAACACTGAAGCTTTCTTT.

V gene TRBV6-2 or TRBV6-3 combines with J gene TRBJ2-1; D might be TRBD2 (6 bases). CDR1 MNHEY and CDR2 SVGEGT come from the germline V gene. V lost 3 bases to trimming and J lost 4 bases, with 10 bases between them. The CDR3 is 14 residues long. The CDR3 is CASSYSSGYNEQFF. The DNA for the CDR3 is TGTGCCAGCAGTTATAGTAGCGGTTACAATGAGCAGTTCTTC.

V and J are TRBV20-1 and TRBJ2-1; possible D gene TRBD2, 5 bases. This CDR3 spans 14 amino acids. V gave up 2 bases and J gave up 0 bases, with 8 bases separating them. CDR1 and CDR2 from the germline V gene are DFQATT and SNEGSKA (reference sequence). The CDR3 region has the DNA TGCAGTGCTAGATCTAGCCCCTCCTACAATGAGCAGTTCTTC. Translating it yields CSARSSPSYNEQFF.

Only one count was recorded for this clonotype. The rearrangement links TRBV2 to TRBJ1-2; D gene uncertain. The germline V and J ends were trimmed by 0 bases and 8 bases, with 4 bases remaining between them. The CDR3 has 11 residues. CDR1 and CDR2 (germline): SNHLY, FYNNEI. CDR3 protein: CASSEAPGYTF. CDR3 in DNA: TGTGCCAGCAGTGAAGCGCCGGGCTACACCTTC. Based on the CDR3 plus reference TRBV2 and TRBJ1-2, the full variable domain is EPEVTQTPSHQVTQMGQEVILRCVPISNHLYFYWYRQILGQKVEFLVSFYNNEISEKSEIFDDQFSVERPDGSNFTLKIRSTKLEDSAMYFCASSEAPGYTFGSGTRLTVV.

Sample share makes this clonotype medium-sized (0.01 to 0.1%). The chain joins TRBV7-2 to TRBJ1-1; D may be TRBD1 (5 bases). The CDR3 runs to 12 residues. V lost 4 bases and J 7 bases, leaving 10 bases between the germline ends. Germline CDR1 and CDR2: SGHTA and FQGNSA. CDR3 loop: CASSWGRLEAFF. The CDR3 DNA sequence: TGTGCCAGCAGCTGGGGACGCCTTGAAGCTTTCTTT.

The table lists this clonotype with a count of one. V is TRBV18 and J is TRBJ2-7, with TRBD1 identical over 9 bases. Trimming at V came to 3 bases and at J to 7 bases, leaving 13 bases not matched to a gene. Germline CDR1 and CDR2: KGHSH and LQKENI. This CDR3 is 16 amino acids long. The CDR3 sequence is CASSPTQGQGELEQYF. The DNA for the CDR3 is TGTGCCAGCTCACCGACACAGGGACAGGGAGAGCTGGAGCAGTACTTC. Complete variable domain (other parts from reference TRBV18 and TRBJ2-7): NAGVMQNPRHLVRRRGQEARLRCSPMKGHSHVYWYRQLPEEGLKFMVYLQKENIIDESGMPKERFSAEFPKEGPSILRIQQVVRGDSAAYFCASSPTQGQGELEQYFGPGTRLTVT.

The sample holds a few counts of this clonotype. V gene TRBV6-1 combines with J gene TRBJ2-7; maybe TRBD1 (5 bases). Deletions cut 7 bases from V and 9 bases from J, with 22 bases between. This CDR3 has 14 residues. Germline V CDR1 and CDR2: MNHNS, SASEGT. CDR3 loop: CASNPQGALQWQYF. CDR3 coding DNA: TGTGCCAGCAATCCTCAGGGTGCCCTGCAATGGCAGTACTTC.

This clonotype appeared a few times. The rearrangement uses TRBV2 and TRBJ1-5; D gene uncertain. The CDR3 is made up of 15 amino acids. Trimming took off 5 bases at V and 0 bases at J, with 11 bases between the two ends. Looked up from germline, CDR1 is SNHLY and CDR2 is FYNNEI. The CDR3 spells CASSRSGYSNQPQHF. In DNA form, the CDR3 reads TGTGCCAGCAGTCGATCGGGGTATAGCAATCAGCCCCAGCATTTT.

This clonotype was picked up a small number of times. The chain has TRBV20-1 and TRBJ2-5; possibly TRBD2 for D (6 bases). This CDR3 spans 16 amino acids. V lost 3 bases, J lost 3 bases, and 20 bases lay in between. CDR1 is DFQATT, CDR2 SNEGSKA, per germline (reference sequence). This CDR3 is CSARAPGDWYKETQYF. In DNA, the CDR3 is TGCAGTGCTAGGGCTCCGGGGGACTGGTATAAAGAGACCCAGTACTTC.

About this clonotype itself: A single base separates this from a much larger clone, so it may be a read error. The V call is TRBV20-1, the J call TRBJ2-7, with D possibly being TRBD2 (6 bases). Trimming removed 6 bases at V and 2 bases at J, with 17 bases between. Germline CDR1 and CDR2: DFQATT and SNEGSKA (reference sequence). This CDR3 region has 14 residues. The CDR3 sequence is CSARLGTQPYEQYF. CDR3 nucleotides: TGCAGTGCCAGATTGGGGACTCAACCCTACGAGCAGTACTTC.

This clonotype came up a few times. The CDR3 is CASSSGQGFYEQYF. CDR3 coding DNA: TGTGCCAGCAGTTCCGGACAGGGGTTTTACGAGCAGTACTTC. V usage is TRBV28 and J usage is TRBJ2-7; 9 bases match TRBD1. Looked up from germline, CDR1 is MDHEN and CDR2 is SYDVKM. The CDR3 has 14 residues. Trimming removed 4 bases from V and 4 bases from J; junction bases left unmatched: 5.

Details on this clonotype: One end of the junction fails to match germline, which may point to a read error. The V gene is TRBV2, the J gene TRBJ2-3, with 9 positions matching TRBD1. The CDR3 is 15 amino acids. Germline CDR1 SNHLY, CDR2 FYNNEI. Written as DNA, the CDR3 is TGTCCCAGCAGTGCCCGGGACAGGGTCACAGATACGCAGTATTTT. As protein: CPSSARDRVTDTQYF. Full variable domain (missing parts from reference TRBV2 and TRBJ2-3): EPEVTQTPSHQVTQMGQEVILRCVPISNHLYFYWYRQILGQKVEFLVSFYNNEISEKSEIFDDQFSVERPDGSNFTLKIRSTKLEDSAMYFCPSSARDRVTDTQYFGPGTRLTVL.

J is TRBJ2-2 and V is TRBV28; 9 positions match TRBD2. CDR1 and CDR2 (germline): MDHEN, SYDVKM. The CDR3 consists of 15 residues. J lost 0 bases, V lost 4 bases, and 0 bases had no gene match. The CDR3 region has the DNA TGTGCCAGCAGTTGGACTAGCGCGAACACCGGGGAGCTGTTTTTT. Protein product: CASSWTSANTGELFF.

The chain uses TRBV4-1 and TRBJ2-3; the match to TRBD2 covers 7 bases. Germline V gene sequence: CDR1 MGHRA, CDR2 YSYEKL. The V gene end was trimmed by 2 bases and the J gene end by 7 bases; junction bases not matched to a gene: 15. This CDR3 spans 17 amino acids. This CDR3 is CASSQNDAGDALNTQYF. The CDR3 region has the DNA TGCGCCAGCAGCCAAAACGACGCGGGAGACGCACTGAATACGCAGTATTTT.

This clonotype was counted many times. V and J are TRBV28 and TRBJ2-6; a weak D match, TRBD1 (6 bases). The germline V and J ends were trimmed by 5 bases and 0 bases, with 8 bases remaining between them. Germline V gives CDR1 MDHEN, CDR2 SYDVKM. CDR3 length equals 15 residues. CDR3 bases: TGTGCCAGCAGTCCGGACAGCTCTGGGGCCAACGTCCTGACTTTC. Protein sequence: CASSPDSSGANVLTF.

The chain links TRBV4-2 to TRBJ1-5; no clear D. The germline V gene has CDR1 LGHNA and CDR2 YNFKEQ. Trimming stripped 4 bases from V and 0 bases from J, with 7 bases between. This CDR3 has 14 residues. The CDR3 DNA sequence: TGTGCCAGCAGCCCACCCTATAGCAATCAGCCCCAGCATTTT. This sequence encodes CASSPPYSNQPQHF.

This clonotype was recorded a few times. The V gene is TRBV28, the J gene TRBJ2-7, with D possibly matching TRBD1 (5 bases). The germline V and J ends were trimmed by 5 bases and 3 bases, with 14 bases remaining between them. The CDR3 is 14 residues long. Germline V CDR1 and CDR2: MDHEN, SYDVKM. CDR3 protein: CASSGPTGRYEQYF. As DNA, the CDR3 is TGTGCCAGCAGTGGACCCACAGGACGCTACGAGCAGTACTTC.

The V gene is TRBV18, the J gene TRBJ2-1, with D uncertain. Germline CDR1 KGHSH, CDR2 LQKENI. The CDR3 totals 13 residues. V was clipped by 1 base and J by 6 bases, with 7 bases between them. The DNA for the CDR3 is TGTGCCAGCTCACCACGGAGTGGCAATGAGCAGTTCTTC. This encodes CASSPRSGNEQFF.

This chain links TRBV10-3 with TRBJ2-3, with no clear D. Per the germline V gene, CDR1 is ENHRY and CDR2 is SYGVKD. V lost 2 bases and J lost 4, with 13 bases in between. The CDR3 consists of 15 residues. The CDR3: CAISEAASISDTQYF. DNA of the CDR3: TGTGCCATCAGTGAGGCGGCTAGTATCTCAGATACGCAGTATTTT.

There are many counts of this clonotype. In DNA form, the CDR3 reads TGTGCCAGCAATACTCCGGGCGGGACCGCTTACAATGAGCAGTTCTTC. This translates into CASNTPGGTAYNEQFF. J is TRBJ2-1 and V is TRBV6-1, with D perhaps matching TRBD2 (6 bases). This CDR3 region has 16 residues. Trimming took 7 bases from V and 4 from J, leaving 20 bases between them. CDR1 and CDR2 (germline): MNHNS, SASEGT.